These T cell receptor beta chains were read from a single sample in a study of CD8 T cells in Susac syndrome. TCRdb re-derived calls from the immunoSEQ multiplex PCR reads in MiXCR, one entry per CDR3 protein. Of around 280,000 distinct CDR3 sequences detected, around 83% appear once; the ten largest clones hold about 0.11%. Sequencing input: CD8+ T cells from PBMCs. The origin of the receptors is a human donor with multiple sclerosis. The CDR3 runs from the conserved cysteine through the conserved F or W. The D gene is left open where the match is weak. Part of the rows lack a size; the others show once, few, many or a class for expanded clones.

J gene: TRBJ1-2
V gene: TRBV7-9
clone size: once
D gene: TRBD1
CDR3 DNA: TGTGCCAGCAGCCTACCGGGGACAGCGAACTATGGCTACACCTTC
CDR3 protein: CASSLPGTANYGYTF

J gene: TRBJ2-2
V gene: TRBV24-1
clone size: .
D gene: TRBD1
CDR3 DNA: TGTGCCACCAGCCGGGACAGGGATTCCGGGGAGCTGTTTTTT
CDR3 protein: CATSRDRDSGELFF

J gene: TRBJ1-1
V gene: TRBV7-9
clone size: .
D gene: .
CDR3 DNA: TGTGCCAGCAGCTTAGTTATTGTGACCGGGGCTTTCTTT
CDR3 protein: CASSLVIVTGAFF

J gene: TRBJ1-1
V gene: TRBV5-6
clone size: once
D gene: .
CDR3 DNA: TGTGCCAGCAGCTTGGGAGAAAAAAGGGTAGCTTTCTTT
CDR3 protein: CASSLGEKRVAFF

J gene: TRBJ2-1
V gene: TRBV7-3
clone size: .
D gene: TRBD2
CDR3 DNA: TGTGCCAGCAGCTCTAGCGGGTTCCCCTACAATGAGCAGTTCTTC
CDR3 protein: CASSSSGFPYNEQFF

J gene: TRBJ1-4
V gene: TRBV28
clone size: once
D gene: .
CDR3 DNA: TGTGCCAGCAGTTTGGAGGGGGTCCTCGGCGTGTTTTTT
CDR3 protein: CASSLEGVLGVFF

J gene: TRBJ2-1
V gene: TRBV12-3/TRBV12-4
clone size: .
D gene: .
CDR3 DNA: TGTGCCAGCAGTCACAGCGGAGCCATCTCGGGATATGAGCAGTTCTTC
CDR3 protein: CASSHSGAISGYEQFF

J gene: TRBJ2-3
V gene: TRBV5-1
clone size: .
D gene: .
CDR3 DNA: TGCGCCAGCAGCTTCCGTCGGCAGGGCACAGATACGCAGTATTTT
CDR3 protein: CASSFRRQGTDTQYF

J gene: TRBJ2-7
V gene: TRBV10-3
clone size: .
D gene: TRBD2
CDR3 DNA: TGTGCCATCAGTGAGGGGACTAGCGGAATGTACGAGCAGTACTTC
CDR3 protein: CAISEGTSGMYEQYF

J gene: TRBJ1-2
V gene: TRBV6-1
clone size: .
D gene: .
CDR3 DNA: TGTGCCAGCAGTGTCAGGGGTTATGATGGCTACACCTTC
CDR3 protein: CASSVRGYDGYTF

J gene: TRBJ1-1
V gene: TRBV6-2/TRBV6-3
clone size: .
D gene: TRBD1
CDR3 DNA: TGTGCCAGCAGTTACCCAGGGGGGGCTGAAGCTTTCTTT
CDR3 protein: CASSYPGGAEAFF

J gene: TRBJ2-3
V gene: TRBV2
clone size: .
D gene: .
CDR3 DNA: TGTGCCAGCAGTGACCCGAGGGGGGATGCAGATACGCAGTATTTT
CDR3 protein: CASSDPRGDADTQYF

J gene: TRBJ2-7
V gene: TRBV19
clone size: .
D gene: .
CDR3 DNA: TGTGCCAGTACTCCCCCCGATTCCTACGAGCAGTACTTC
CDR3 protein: CASTPPDSYEQYF

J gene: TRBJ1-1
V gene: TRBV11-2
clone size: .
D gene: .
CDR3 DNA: TGTGCCAGCAGCGCGCGACTTCAGGGGACCCTTTCGGAGAACACTGAAGCCTTCTTT
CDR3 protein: CASSARLQGTLSENTEAFF

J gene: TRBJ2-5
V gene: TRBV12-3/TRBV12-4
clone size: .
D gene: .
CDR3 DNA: TGTGCCAGCGGTACCTCAGGGGAGACCCAGTACTTC
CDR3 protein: CASGTSGETQYF

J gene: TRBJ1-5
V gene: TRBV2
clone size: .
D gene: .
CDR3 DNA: TGTGCCAGCAGTGAAGCGCTTTTGACCCCAGGACAGCCCCAGCATTTT
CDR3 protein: CASSEALLTPGQPQHF

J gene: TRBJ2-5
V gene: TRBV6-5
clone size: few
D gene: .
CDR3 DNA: TGTGCCAGCAGCTACTATGCACAGGGCCAAGAGACCCAGTACTTC
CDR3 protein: CASSYYAQGQETQYF

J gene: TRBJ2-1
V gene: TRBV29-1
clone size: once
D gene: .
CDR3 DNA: TGCAGCGTAACAGAAAACCCAGGGTACGAGCAGTTCTTC
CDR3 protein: CSVTENPGYEQFF

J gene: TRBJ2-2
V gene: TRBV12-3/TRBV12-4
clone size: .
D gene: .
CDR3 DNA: TGTGCCAGCGATGGGGCGACGAACACCGGGGAGCTGTTTTTT
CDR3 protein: CASDGATNTGELFF

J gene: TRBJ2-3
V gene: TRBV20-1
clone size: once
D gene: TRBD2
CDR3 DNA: TGCAGGGGGACTAGCGGGTCCACAGATACGCAGTATTTT
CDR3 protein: CRGTSGSTDTQYF

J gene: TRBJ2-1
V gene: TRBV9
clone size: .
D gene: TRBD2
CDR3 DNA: TGTGCCAGCAGCGTAGTAGCTAGCGGGAACAATGAGCAGTTCTTC
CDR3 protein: CASSVVASGNNEQFF

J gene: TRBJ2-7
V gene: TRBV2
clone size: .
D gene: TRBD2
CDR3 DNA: TGTGCCAGCAGTGAAGCCGTTTCAGGCGGACTAGCGACCTACGAGCAGTACTTC
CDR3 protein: CASSEAVSGGLATYEQYF

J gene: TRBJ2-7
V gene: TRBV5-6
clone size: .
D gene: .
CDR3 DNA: TGTGCCAGCAGCTTCAGGAACTACGAGCAGTACTTC
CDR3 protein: CASSFRNYEQYF

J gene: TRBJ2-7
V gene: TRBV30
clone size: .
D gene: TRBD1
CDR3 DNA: TGTGCCTGGAACCCGGGACAGGGGGCGCGTGAGCAGTACTTC
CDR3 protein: CAWNPGQGAREQYF

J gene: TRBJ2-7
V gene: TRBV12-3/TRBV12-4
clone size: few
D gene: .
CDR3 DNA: TGTGCCAGCAGTCAGGACAGCTACGAGCAGTACTTC
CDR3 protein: CASSQDSYEQYF

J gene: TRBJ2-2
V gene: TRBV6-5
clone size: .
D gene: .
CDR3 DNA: TGTGCCAGCAGTCCCCTAGGCGGGAACACCGGGGAGCTGTTTTTT
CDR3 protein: CASSPLGGNTGELFF

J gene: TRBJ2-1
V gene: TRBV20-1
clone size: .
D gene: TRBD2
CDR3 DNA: TGCAGTGCTAGGGCCTTTGGACTAGCGGGGGACAATGAGCAGTTCTTC
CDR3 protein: CSARAFGLAGDNEQFF

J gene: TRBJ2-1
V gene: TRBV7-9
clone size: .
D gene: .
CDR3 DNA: TGTGCCAGCAGCTTAAGTCGGAGCTTGGACAATGAGCAGTTCTTC
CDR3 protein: CASSLSRSLDNEQFF

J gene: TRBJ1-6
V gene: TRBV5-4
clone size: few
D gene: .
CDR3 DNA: TGTGCCAGCAGCTTGGAGGGTTCACCCCTCCACTTT
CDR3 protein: CASSLEGSPLHF